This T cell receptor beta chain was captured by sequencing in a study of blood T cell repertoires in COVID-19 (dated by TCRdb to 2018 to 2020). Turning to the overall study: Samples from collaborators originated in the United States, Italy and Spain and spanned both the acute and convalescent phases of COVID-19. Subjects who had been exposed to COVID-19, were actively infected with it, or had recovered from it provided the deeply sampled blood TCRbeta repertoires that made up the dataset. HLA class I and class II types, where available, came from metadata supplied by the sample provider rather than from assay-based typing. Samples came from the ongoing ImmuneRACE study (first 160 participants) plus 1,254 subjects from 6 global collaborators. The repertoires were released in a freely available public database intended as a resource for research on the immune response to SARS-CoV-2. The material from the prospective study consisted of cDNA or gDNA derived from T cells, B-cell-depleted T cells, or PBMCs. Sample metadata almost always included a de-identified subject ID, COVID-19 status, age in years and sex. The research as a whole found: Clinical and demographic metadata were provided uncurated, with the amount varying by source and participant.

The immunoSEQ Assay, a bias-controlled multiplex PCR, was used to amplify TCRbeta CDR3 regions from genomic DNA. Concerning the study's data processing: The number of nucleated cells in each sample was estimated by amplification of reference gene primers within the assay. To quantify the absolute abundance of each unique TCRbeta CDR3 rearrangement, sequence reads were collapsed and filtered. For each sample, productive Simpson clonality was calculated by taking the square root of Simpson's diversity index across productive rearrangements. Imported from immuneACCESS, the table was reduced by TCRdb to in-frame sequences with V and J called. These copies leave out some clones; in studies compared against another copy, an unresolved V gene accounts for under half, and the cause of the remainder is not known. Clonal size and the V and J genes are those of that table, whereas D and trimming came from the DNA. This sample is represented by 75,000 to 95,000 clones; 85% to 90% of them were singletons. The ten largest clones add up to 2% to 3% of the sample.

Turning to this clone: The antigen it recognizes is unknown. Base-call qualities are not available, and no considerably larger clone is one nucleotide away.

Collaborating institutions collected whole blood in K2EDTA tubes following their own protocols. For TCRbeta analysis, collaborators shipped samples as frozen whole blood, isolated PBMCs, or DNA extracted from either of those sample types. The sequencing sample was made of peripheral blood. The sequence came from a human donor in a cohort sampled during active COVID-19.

The nucleotide sequence reads as follows: TGCGCCAGCAGTGAGCTTCCAGGGACATTGAACACTGAAGCTTTCTTT. Translated, this gives CASSELPGTLNTEAFF. The chain links TRBV10-1 with TRBJ1-1; the best D guess is TRBD1, with 6 bases matching. Reading from cysteine to phenylalanine, the CDR3 counts 16 amino acids. Just CDR3 DNA is preserved here, 48 bases in frame from base 1. The germline V gene (reference sequence) gives CDR1 as WNHNN and CDR2 as SYGVQD. V and J are truncated by 2 bases and 0 bases respectively, leaving an intervening sequence of 13 bases.